The 4 T cell receptor beta chains presented below share a single source sample, sequenced in a study of cytomegalovirus exposure and HLA in healthy donors. The PCR made use of 60 Vbeta and 13 Jbeta primers. Clones were read by immunoSEQ multiplex PCR, and TCRdb kept only the in-frame ones, dropping some. Of over 130,000 clones listed, about 76% are singletons. Sequenced material: PBMCs. The receptors derive from a human donor in good health.

CDR3 sequence: CASTSTGLGWGNYGYTF. The CDR3, as DNA: TGTGCCAGTACCTCAACCGGACTGGGATGGGGAAACTATGGCTACACCTTC. The chain links TRBV19 to TRBJ1-2; the D is unclear. The CDR3 sequence is 17 residues long. V lost 7 bases and J lost 2, with 23 bases in between. Germline V CDR1 and CDR2: LNHDA, SQIVND (reference sequence).

The chain links TRBV28 to TRBJ1-2; 7 bases match TRBD1. J was trimmed by 8 bases and V by 8 bases; bases with no gene match: 20. CDR1 is MDHEN, CDR2 SYDVKM, per germline. The CDR3 is 16 amino acids. The CDR3 DNA reads as TGTGCCAGCGTACCTCAGGTGGAGGGGGCTTCGGGGGGCTACACCTTC. The encoded protein is CASVPQVEGASGGYTF.

The chain combines TRBV7-2 with TRBJ2-5; 14 bases map to TRBD2. This CDR3 is built from 16 residues. Germline CDR1 SGHTA, CDR2 FQGNSA. V was clipped by 2 bases and J by 2 bases; unmatched bases: 1. The CDR3 loop reads CASSLRLAGGQETQYF. The CDR3 nucleotides are TGTGCCAGCAGCTTAAGACTAGCGGGGGGGCAAGAGACCCAGTACTTC.

This chain's CDR3 is CASSYASGLDTQYF. The CDR3 DNA follows: TGTGCCAGCAGCTATGCTAGTGGTCTCGATACGCAGTATTTT. The V call is TRBV5-5, the J call TRBJ2-3; D not certain. This CDR3 region has 14 residues. CDR1 is SGHKS and CDR2 is YYEKEE in the germline V gene (reference sequence). V was clipped by 3 bases and J by 6 bases, with 14 bases between them.